These T cell receptor beta chains were read from a single sample in a study of blood T cells in healthy people across ages. From the 5' RACE reads, TCRdb called clonotypes with MiXCR, one entry per CDR3 protein. The sample carries about 1.4 million distinct CDR3 sequences, around 59% recorded once. Sequencing was performed on blood. The receptors shown here come from a man aged 18 to 29 in good health. CDR3s include the opening cysteine and the closing phenylalanine or tryptophan. D genes are given only for firm matches. Clone size, where shown, is once, few, many, or a class for clones that have expanded.

j_call	v_call	clone_size	d_call	cdr3_aa	cdr3_nt
TRBJ1-1	TRBV14	once	.	CASSQDRPEAFF	TGTGCCAGCAGCCAAGATAGGCCGGAAGCTTTCTTT
TRBJ2-3	TRBV12-3/TRBV12-4	.	TRBD2	CASGRGDEAADTQYF	TGTGCCAGCGGGCGGGGGGATGAGGCAGCAGATACGCAGTATTTT
TRBJ2-5	TRBV7-2	many	TRBD2	CASSYGTRGRETQYF	TGTGCCAGCAGCTACGGGACTAGAGGTCGAGAGACCCAGTACTTC
TRBJ1-2	TRBV18	.	.	CASSRVEFVDANYGYTF	TGTGCCAGCTCACGTGTGGAGTTTGTGGATGCTAACTATGGCTACACCTTC
TRBJ2-1	TRBV7-2	.	TRBD1	CASSLRDRATNEQFF	TGTGCCAGCAGCTTAAGGGACAGGGCGACCAATGAGCAGTTCTTC
TRBJ1-4	TRBV6-5	.	.	CASSYTAQATNEKLFF	TGTGCCAGCAGTTACACGGCCCAAGCAACTAATGAAAAACTGTTTTTT
TRBJ2-1	TRBV7-9	.	.	CASSPRGHRARSSYNEQFF	TGTGCCAGCAGCCCCCGAGGACACAGGGCCAGGAGCTCCTACAATGAGCAGTTCTTC
TRBJ2-7	TRBV6-5	few	TRBD2	CASSSSRDYYYEQYF	TGTGCCAGCAGTTCCTCTCGGGACTACTACTACGAGCAGTACTTC
TRBJ1-1	TRBV5-1	.	TRBD1	CASSEDRGRNTEAFF	TGCGCCAGCAGCGAGGACAGGGGGCGAAACACTGAAGCTTTCTTT
TRBJ2-3	TRBV4-1	.	.	CASSRTLTDTRYF	TGCGCCAGCAGTCGGACACTCACAGATACGCGGTATTTT
TRBJ2-5	TRBV7-2	.	TRBD1	CASSYDRDPTYNEQYF	TGTGCCAGCAGCTACGACAGGGACCCCACCTACAATGAGCAGTACTTC
TRBJ2-3	TRBV7-9	.	.	CASSLGVMDTQYF	TGTGCCAGCAGCTTAGGCGTGATGGATACGCAGTATTTT
TRBJ2-3	TRBV12-3/TRBV12-4	.	TRBD2	CASSWGLAGTADTQYF	TGTGCCAGCAGTTGGGGACTAGCGGGAACAGCAGATACGCAGTATTTT
TRBJ1-3	TRBV6-1	.	.	CASSESDGSSNTIYF	TGTGCCAGCAGTGAAAGCGATGGCAGCTCAAACACCATATATTTT
TRBJ2-4	TRBV11-2	.	TRBD1	CASSYTATRTGKNIQYF	TGTGCCAGCAGCTATACAGCTACCCGGACAGGAAAAAACATTCAGTACTTC
TRBJ2-7	TRBV6-5	once	.	CASSHIDRRDLRPHYEQYF	TGTGCCAGCAGTCACATCGACAGGAGGGACCTCAGACCCCACTACGAGCAGTACTTC
TRBJ1-1	TRBV6-6	.	.	CASSLSRGRLNTEAFF	TGTGCCAGCAGCCTCTCCAGAGGGAGATTGAACACTGAAGCTTTCTTT
TRBJ2-1	TRBV25-1	.	.	CASSAPETSSYNEQFF	TGTGCCAGCAGTGCGCCCGAGACCAGCTCCTACAATGAGCAGTTCTTC
TRBJ2-1	TRBV27	.	TRBD2	CASSPGTSGTNEQFF	TGTGCCAGCAGTCCCGGGACTAGCGGGACTAATGAGCAGTTCTTC
TRBJ2-7	TRBV10-3	few	.	CAISEEGGPSSYEQYF	TGTGCCATCAGTGAGGAGGGGGGGCCTAGCTCCTACGAGCAGTACTTC
TRBJ2-3	TRBV7-9	.	.	CASSSIAATQKNFTDTQYF	TGTGCCAGCAGCTCAATAGCGGCCACCCAAAAAAACTTCACAGATACGCAGTATTTT
TRBJ1-5	TRBV10-3	.	TRBD1	CAISDDRGQQPQHF	TGTGCCATCAGTGACGACAGGGGTCAACAGCCCCAGCATTTT
TRBJ2-3	TRBV11-2	few	.	CASSLNPLNTDTQYF	TGTGCCAGCAGCTTAAATCCGTTGAACACAGATACGCAGTATTTT
TRBJ2-1	TRBV27	.	.	CASSLYNDRNNEQFF	TGTGCCAGCAGTCTTTATAATGACAGAAACAATGAGCAGTTCTTC
TRBJ2-5	TRBV7-2	many	TRBD1	CASSRDSQETQYF	TGTGCCAGCAGCCGGGACAGCCAAGAGACCCAGTACTTC
TRBJ2-7	TRBV21-1	.	.	CASSPRREGRYEQYF	TGTGCCAGCAGCCCAAGGCGGGAGGGCCGCTACGAGCAGTACTTC
TRBJ2-7	TRBV12-3/TRBV12-4	few	.	CASSLGGLNSYEQYF	TGTGCCAGCAGTTTGGGGGGACTCAACTCCTACGAGCAGTACTTC
TRBJ1-2	TRBV29-1	.	.	CSVGPGRGNYGYTF	TGCAGCGTTGGACCGGGACGGGGGAACTATGGCTACACCTTC
TRBJ2-1	TRBV4-2	.	.	CASSHGRDEQFF	TGTGCCAGCAGCCATGGTCGGGATGAGCAGTTCTTC
TRBJ2-2	TRBV5-1	.	.	CASSFVQVGGELFF	TGCGCCAGCAGCTTCGTCCAGGTGGGCGGGGAGCTGTTTTTT
TRBJ1-6	TRBV4-1	.	TRBD1	CASSPTGNGNSPLHF	TGCGCCAGCAGCCCGACAGGGAATGGTAATTCACCCCTCCACTTT
TRBJ2-1	TRBV28	once	.	CASSFYDSYNEQFF	TGTGCCAGCAGTTTTTACGACTCCTACAATGAGCAGTTCTTC
TRBJ1-5	TRBV2	.	TRBD1	CASSGMDRAYNQPQHF	TGTGCCAGCAGTGGTATGGACAGGGCCTACAATCAGCCCCAGCATTTT
TRBJ2-7	TRBV27	.	TRBD1	CASSPSPGQGGEQYF	TGTGCCAGCAGTCCCTCGCCCGGACAGGGAGGCGAGCAGTACTTC
TRBJ2-7	TRBV7-2	.	TRBD1	CASSTGAWGSYEQYF	TGTGCCAGCAGCACAGGGGCCTGGGGTTCCTACGAGCAGTACTTC
TRBJ1-5	TRBV4-2	.	.	CASSQGTDYQPQHF	TGTGCCAGCAGCCAAGGGACAGATTATCAGCCCCAGCATTTT
TRBJ2-3	TRBV7-7	few	.	CASSSSATDTQYF	TGTGCCAGCAGCTCTAGCGCCACAGATACGCAGTATTTT
TRBJ2-1	TRBV18	.	.	CASSPKGGASNEQFF	TGTGCCAGCTCACCAAAGGGGGGCGCCTCCAATGAGCAGTTCTTC
TRBJ2-6	TRBV27	.	.	CASSLGHPSGANVLTF	TGTGCCAGCAGTTTAGGACATCCAAGTGGGGCCAACGTCCTGACTTTC
TRBJ1-1	TRBV5-4	few	.	CASSRQVGSPEAFF	TGTGCCAGCAGCCGACAGGTGGGGAGCCCTGAAGCTTTCTTT
TRBJ2-7	TRBV6-2/TRBV6-3	.	TRBD1	CASSYSDRGEQYF	TGTGCCAGCAGTTACTCAGACAGGGGCGAGCAGTACTTC
TRBJ2-1	TRBV2	.	TRBD2	CASSDLTSGKQFF	TGTGCCAGCAGTGACTTGACTAGCGGGAAGCAGTTCTTC
TRBJ2-7	TRBV18	.	.	CASSPHFSGEQYF	TGTGCCAGCTCACCGCATTTTAGCGGCGAGCAGTACTTC
TRBJ2-1	TRBV29-1	.	TRBD1	CSVEGQGFYNEQFF	TGCAGCGTTGAAGGACAGGGATTTTACAATGAGCAGTTCTTC
TRBJ2-7	TRBV10-3	.	.	CAIRGDNYEQYF	TGTGCCATCAGGGGGGACAACTACGAGCAGTACTTC
TRBJ2-7	TRBV29-1	.	.	CSVEVSGLGEQYF	TGCAGCGTTGAAGTTAGTGGTCTAGGCGAGCAGTACTTC
TRBJ2-7	TRBV12-3/TRBV12-4	.	.	CASSPYNEQYF	TGTGCCAGCAGTCCCTACAATGAGCAGTACTTC
TRBJ1-1	TRBV27	.	.	CASRAGSEAFF	TGTGCCAGCAGGGCGGGGTCTGAAGCTTTCTTT
TRBJ2-7	TRBV7-2	.	TRBD1	CASSLPLQGAAYEQYF	TGTGCCAGCAGCCTGCCTCTACAGGGGGCCGCCTACGAGCAGTACTTC
TRBJ1-2	TRBV5-1	.	TRBD1	CASSTVGQAIYGYTF	TGCGCCAGCTCCACTGTAGGACAGGCTATCTATGGCTACACCTTC
TRBJ1-1	TRBV29-1	.	.	CSVAGRTMNTEAFF	TGCAGCGTTGCGGGTAGGACAATGAACACTGAAGCTTTCTTT
TRBJ2-6	TRBV27	.	.	CATQTAGANVLTF	TGTGCCACCCAGACCGCTGGGGCCAACGTCCTGACTTTC
TRBJ2-1	TRBV20-1	.	TRBD1	CSAKQGDWNEQFF	TGCAGTGCCAAACAGGGGGATTGGAATGAGCAGTTCTTC
TRBJ1-6	TRBV9	.	.	CASGVFPGDSPLHF	TGTGCCAGCGGCGTTTTCCCCGGGGATTCACCCCTCCACTTT
TRBJ2-1	TRBV6-1	.	TRBD2	CASSPLVTSGRVPYNEQFF	TGTGCCAGCAGTCCACTAGTGACTAGCGGGAGGGTACCCTACAATGAGCAGTTCTTC
TRBJ2-6	TRBV3-1	few	.	CASSHPDRDPSGANVLTF	TGTGCCAGCAGCCACCCAGACAGAGACCCCTCTGGGGCCAACGTCCTGACTTTC